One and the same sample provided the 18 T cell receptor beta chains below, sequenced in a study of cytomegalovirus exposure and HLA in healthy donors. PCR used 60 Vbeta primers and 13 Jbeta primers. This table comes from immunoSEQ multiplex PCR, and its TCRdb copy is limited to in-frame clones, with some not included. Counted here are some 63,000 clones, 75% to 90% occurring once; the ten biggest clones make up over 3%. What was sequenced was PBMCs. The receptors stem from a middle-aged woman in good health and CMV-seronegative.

CDR3: CASSPFLTGSGANVLTF. CDR3 nucleotide sequence: TGTGCCAGCAGCCCCTTCCTAACAGGCTCTGGGGCCAACGTCCTGACTTTC. The chain combines TRBV27 with TRBJ2-6; a possible D gene is TRBD1 (5 bases). Germline-derived CDR1 and CDR2 are MNHEY and SMNVEV (reference sequence). This CDR3 is built from 17 residues. Deletions cut 6 bases from V and 0 bases from J, with 15 bases between.

The CDR3 reads CSAPGTHIYNEQFF. The DNA of the CDR3 is TGCAGCGCACCCGGGACTCATATCTACAATGAGCAGTTCTTC. The rearrangement links TRBV29-1 to TRBJ2-1; possibly TRBD2 for D (6 bases). Per germline, CDR1 SQVTM and CDR2 ANQGSEA. The CDR3 is 14 residues long. Trimming cost V 7 bases and J 3 bases, with 16 bases left between them.

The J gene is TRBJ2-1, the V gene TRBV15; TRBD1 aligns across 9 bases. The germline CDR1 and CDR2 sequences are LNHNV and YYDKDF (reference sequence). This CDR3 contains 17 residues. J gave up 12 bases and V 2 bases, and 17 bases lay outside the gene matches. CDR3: CATSRSSSTGTGRWQFF. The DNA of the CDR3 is TGTGCCACCAGCAGATCCTCTTCCACCGGGACAGGGAGGTGGCAGTTCTTC.

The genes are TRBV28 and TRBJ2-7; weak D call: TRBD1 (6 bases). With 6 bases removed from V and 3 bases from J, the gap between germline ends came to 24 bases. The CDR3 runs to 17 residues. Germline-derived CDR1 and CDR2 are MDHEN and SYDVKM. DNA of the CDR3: TGTGCCAGCAGCCCCCCCGGGTCAGGGGCCACAGGCTACGAGCAGTACTTC. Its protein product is CASSPPGSGATGYEQYF. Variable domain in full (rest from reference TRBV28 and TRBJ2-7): DVKVTQSSRYLVKRTGEKVFLECVQDMDHENMFWYRQDPGLGLRLIYFSYDVKMKEKGDIPEGYSVSREKKERFSLILESASTNQTSMYLCASSPPGSGATGYEQYFGPGTRLTVT.

CDR3 amino acids: CASRSLAGPEGLEQYF. For the CDR3, the DNA is TGTGCCAGCAGGTCGCTAGCGGGTCCGGAGGGCCTCGAGCAGTACTTC. The chain employs TRBV28 and TRBJ2-7, with 8 bases that match TRBD2. V lost 6 bases and J lost 6; bases outside the gene matches: 16. The CDR3 is 16 amino acids. Germline V CDR1 and CDR2: MDHEN, SYDVKM.

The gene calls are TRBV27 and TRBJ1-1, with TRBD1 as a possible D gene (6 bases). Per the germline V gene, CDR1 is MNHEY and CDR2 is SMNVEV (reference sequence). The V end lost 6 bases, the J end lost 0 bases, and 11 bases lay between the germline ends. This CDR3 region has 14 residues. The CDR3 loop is CASRAGHLNTEAFF. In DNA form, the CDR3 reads TGTGCCAGCAGAGCGGGACACCTGAACACTGAAGCTTTCTTT.

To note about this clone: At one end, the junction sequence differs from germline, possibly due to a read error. The DNA of the CDR3 is TGTGCCAGCAGCCTAGGGAGCGGGAGGGCCGCGAGGGAGCAGTACTTC. It encodes CASSLGSGRAAREQYF. The rearrangement joins TRBV13 to TRBJ2-7; 10 positions match TRBD2. CDR1 PRHDT and CDR2 FYEKMQ come from the germline V gene (reference sequence). This CDR3 spans 16 amino acids. The entire variable domain, with the rest obtained from reference TRBV13 and TRBJ2-7, is as follows: AAGVIQSPRHLIKEKRETATLKCYPIPRHDTVYWYQQGPGQDPQFLISFYEKMQSDKGSIPDRFSAQQFSDYHSELNMSSLELGDSALYFCASSLGSGRAAREQYFGPGTRLTVT.

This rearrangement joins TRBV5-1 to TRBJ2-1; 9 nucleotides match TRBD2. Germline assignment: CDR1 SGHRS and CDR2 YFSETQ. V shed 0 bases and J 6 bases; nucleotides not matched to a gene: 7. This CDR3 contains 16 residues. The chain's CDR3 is CASSLATGLAGNEQFF. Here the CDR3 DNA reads TGCGCCAGCAGCTTGGCTACGGGACTAGCAGGCAATGAGCAGTTCTTC.

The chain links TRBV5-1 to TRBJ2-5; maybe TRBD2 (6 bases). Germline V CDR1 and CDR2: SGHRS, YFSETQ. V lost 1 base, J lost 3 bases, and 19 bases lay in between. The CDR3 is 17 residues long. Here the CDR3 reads CASSLLAFLGGEETQYF. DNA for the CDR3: TGCGCCAGCAGCTTGCTGGCTTTCCTGGGGGGAGAAGAGACCCAGTACTTC.

The CDR3 here is CASSGVPGGYSGANVLTF. As DNA, the CDR3 is TGTGCCAGCAGTGGCGTGCCGGGAGGCTATTCTGGGGCCAACGTCCTGACTTTC. The chain carries TRBV28 and TRBJ2-6, with 7 positions matching TRBD2. The CDR3 length is 18 residues. V was clipped by 5 bases and J by 1 base; unmatched bases: 11. The germline V gene encodes CDR1 MDHEN and CDR2 SYDVKM.

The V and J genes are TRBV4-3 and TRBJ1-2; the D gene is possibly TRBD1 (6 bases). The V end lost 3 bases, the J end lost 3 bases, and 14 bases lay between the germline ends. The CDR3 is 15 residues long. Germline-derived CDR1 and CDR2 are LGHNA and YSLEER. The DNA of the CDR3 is TGCGCCAGCAGCCAGGGGGCGGGCCGCCACTATGGCTACACCTTC. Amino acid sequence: CASSQGAGRHYGYTF.

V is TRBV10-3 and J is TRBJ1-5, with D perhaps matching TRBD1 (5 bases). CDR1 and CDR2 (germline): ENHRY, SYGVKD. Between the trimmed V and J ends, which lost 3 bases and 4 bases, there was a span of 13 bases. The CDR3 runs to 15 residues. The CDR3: CAISDVQGGNQPQHF. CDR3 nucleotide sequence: TGTGCCATCAGTGATGTGCAGGGAGGGAATCAGCCCCAGCATTTT.

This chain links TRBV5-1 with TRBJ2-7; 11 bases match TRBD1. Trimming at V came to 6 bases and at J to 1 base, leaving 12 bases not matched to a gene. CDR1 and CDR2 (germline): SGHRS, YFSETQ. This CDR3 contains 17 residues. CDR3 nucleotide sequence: TGCGCCAGCACCAAGGGACAGGGGGACCGTGGGTCCTACGAGCAGTACTTC. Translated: CASTKGQGDRGSYEQYF.

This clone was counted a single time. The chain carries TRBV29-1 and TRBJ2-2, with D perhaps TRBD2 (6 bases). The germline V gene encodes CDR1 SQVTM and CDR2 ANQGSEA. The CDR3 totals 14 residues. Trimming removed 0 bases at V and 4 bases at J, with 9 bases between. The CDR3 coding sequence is TGCAGCGTTGAAGAGCAGGGAGGCACCGGGGAGCTGTTTTTT. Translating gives CSVEEQGGTGELFF.

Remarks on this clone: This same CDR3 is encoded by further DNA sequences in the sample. CDR3 coding DNA: TGCGCCAGCGTCCCGGGGGGGGGCTACGGGGATGAGCAGTTCTTC. It yields the protein CASVPGGGYGDEQFF. The V and J genes are TRBV5-1 and TRBJ2-1; 8 bases match TRBD2. J was trimmed by 8 bases and V by 7 bases; bases with no gene match: 14. The CDR3 is 15 amino acids. Looked up from germline, CDR1 is SGHRS and CDR2 is YFSETQ.

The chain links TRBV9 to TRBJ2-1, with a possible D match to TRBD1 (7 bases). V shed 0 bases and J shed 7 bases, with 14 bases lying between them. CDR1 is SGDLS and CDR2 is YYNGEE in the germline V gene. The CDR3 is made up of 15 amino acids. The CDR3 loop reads CASSVAGGRRNEQFF. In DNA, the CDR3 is TGTGCCAGCAGCGTAGCAGGGGGGCGTAGAAATGAGCAGTTCTTC. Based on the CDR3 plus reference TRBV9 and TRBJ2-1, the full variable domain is DSGVTQTPKHLITATGQRVTLRCSPRSGDLSVYWYQQSLDQGLQFLIQYYNGEERAKGNILERFSAQQFPDLHSELNLSSLELGDSALYFCASSVAGGRRNEQFFGPGTRLTVL.

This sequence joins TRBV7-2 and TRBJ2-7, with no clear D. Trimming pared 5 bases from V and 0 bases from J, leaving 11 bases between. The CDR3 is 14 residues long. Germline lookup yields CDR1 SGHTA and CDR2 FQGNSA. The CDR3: CASSPQRSSYEQYF. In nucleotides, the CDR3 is TGTGCCAGCAGCCCACAAAGGAGCTCCTACGAGCAGTACTTC.

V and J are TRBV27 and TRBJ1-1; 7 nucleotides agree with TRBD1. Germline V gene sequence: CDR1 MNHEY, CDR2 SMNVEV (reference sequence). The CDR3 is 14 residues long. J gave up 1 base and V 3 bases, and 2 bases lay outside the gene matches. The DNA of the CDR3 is TGTGCCAGCAGTTTGCAGGGGGGGAACACTGAAGCTTTCTTT. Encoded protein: CASSLQGGNTEAFF.